This T cell receptor (beta chain) was sequenced during a study of blood T cells in healthy people across ages. This clonotype was seen ten or more times. Trimming shortened V by 5 bases and J by 0 bases, and 14 bases separated the two germline ends. CDR3 length: 15 residues. Per germline, CDR1 DFQATT and CDR2 SNEGSKA (reference sequence). Alongside a J-beta primer mix, a sample-barcoded 5' primer served in a second PCR lasting roughly 6 to 11 cycles. TCRdb reprocessed the 5' RACE reads with MiXCR, giving one entry per CDR3 protein. Of around 900,000 distinct CDR3 sequences listed, 29% are singletons. The receptor comes from an elderly woman in good health. V gene TRBV20-1 combines with J gene TRBJ2-1; possibly TRBD2 for D (5 bases). Sequenced material: blood. CDR3 loop: CSAPLAGSSYNEQFF. The CDR3 nucleotides read TGCAGTGCTCCACTCGCGGGTAGCTCCTACAATGAGCAGTTCTTC.